This T cell receptor beta chain was documented in a study of radiation and T cells in renal cell carcinoma. The study, taken as a whole, reports: In blood, top tumor clones expanded by 2 weeks, shrinking by 4.

Trimming stripped 4 bases from V and 1 base from J, with 14 bases between. CDR3 length: 16 amino acids. Germline V gives CDR1 SGHRS, CDR2 YFSETQ. The time point: blood 2 weeks post-SBRT. Sample treatment: 15 Gy SBRT to primary tumor, nephrectomy 4 weeks later. TCRdb keeps only in-frame clones here, not all; method: immunoSEQ multiplex PCR. The repertoire has about 150,000 clones, roughly 86% of them found once; the top ten carry about an eighth. Remarks on this clone: Its antigen is not identified.

This specimen consisted of blood, obtained from a patient whose treatment included radiotherapy and nephrectomy. V usage is TRBV5-1 and J usage is TRBJ2-2, with D unresolved. The source of this sequence is a woman aged 45-60 years with renal cell carcinoma. The CDR3 nucleotides are TGCGCCAGCAGCCAAGACGGACCCCTGAACACCGGGGAGCTGTTTTTT. This translates into CASSQDGPLNTGELFF.